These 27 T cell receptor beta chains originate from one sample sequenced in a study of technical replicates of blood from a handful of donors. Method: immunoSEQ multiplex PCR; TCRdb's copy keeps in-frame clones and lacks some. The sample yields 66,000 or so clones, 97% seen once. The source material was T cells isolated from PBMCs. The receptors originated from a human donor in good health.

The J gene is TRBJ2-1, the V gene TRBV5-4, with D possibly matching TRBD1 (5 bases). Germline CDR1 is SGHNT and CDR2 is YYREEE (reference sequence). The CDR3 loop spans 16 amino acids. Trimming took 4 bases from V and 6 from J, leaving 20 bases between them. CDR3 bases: TGTGCCAGCAGCCTTGGGTTTGTCAGGGAATCCAATGAGCAGTTCTTC. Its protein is CASSLGFVRESNEQFF.

For the CDR3, the DNA is TGCAGCGTAGCCCTAGCGGGAGTGGTCAATGAGCAGTTCTTC. This gives the protein CSVALAGVVNEQFF. The V call is TRBV29-1, the J call TRBJ2-1; 10 positions match TRBD2. V was clipped by 6 bases and J by 6 bases; unmatched bases: 8. CDR1 is SQVTM, CDR2 ANQGSEA, per germline. CDR3 length: 14 amino acids.

Here the CDR3 DNA reads TGTGCCAGCAGGGGACGGACTAAGATATCCTACGAGCAGTACTTC. It translates to CASRGRTKISYEQYF. V is TRBV6-1 and J is TRBJ2-7; possible D gene TRBD2, 6 bases. V shed 6 bases and J shed 1 base, with 16 bases lying between them. This CDR3 is built from 15 residues. CDR1 is MNHNS, CDR2 SASEGT, per germline.

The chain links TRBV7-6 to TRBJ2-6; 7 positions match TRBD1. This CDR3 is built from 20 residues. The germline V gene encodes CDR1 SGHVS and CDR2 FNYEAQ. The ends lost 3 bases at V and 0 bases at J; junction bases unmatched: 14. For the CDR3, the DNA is TGTGCCAGCAGCTTCGCCCGTCCGAACAGGGGTCACTCTGGGGCCAACGTCCTGACTTTC. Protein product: CASSFARPNRGHSGANVLTF. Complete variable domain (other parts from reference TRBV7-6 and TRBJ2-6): GAGVSQSPRYKVTKRGQDVALRCDPISGHVSLYWYRQALGQGPEFLTYFNYEAQQDKSGLPNDRFSAERPEGSISTLTIQRTEQRDSAMYRCASSFARPNRGHSGANVLTFGAGSRLTVL.

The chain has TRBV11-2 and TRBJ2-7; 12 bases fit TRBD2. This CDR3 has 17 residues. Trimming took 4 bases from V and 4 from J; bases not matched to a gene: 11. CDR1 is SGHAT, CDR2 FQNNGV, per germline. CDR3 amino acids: CASSSLAGGLAWYEQYF. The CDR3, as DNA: TGTGCCAGCAGCTCACTAGCGGGGGGTCTGGCGTGGTACGAGCAGTACTTC.

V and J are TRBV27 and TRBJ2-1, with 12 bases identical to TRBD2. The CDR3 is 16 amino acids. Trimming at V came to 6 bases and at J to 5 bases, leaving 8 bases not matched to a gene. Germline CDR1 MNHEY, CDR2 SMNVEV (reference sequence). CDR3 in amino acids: CASRTSGSSEDNEQFF. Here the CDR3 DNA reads TGTGCCAGCAGGACTAGCGGGAGCTCCGAGGACAATGAGCAGTTCTTC.

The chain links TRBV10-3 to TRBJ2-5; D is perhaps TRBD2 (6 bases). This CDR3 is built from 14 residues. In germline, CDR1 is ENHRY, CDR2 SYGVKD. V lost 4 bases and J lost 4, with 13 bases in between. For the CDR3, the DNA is TGTGCCATCAGTGTAGGGGTTAGCGGAGAGACCCAGTACTTC. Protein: CAISVGVSGETQYF.

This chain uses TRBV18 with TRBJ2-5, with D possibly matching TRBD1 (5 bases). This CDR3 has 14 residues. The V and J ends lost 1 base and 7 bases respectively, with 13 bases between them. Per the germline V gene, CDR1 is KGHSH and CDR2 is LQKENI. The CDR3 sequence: CASSPRGARGTQYF. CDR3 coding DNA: TGTGCCAGCTCACCACGGGGCGCACGAGGGACCCAGTACTTC. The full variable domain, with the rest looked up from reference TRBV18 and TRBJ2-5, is NAGVMQNPRHLVRRRGQEARLRCSPMKGHSHVYWYRQLPEEGLKFMVYLQKENIIDESGMPKERFSAEFPKEGPSILRIQQVVRGDSAAYFCASSPRGARGTQYFGPGTRLLVL.

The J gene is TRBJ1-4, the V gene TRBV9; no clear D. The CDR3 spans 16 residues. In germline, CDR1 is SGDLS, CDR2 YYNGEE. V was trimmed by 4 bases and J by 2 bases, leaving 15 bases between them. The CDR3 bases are TGTGCCAGCAGCCCCGGGAGGAAATTGACTAATGAAAAACTGTTTTTT. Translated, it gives CASSPGRKLTNEKLFF.

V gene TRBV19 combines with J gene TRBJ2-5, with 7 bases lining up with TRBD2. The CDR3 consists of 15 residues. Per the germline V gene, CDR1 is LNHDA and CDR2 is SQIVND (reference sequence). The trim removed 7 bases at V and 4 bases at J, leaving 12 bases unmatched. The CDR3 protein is CASTLGSGFAETQYF. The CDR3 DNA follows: TGTGCCAGTACCCTGGGTAGCGGGTTTGCAGAGACCCAGTACTTC. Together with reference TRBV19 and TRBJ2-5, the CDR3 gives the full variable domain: DGGITQSPKYLFRKEGQNVTLSCEQNLNHDAMYWYRQDPGQGLRLIYYSQIVNDFQKGDIAEGYSVSREKKESFPLTVTSAQKNPTAFYLCASTLGSGFAETQYFGPGTRLLVL.

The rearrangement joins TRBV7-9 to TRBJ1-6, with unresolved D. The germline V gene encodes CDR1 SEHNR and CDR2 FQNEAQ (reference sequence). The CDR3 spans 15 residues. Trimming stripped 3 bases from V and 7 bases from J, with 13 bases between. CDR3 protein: CASSLSPTGNSPLHF. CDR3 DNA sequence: TGTGCCAGCAGCTTGTCACCAACGGGGAATTCACCCCTCCACTTT.

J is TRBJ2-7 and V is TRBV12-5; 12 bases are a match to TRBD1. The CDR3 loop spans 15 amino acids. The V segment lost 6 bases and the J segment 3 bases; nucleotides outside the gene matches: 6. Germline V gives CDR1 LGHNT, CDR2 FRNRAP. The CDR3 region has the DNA TGTGCTAGTGGCCCCGGGACAGGGGGCATCTACGAGCAGTACTTC. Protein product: CASGPGTGGIYEQYF.

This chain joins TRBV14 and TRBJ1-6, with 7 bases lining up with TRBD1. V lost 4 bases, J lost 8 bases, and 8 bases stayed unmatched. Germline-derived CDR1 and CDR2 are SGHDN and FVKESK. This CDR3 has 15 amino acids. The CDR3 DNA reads TGTGCCAGCAGCCCCCTGACAGGGAGCGATTCACCCCTCCACTTT. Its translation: CASSPLTGSDSPLHF.

DNA of the CDR3: TGTGCCTGGCGGGGTTTGGGCACTGAAGCTTTCTTT. This translates into CAWRGLGTEAFF. The rearrangement joins TRBV30 to TRBJ1-1; D is unclear. Looked up from germline, CDR1 is GTSNPN and CDR2 is SVGIG (reference sequence). The V end lost 5 bases, the J end lost 4 bases, and 11 bases lay between the germline ends. The CDR3 totals 12 residues.

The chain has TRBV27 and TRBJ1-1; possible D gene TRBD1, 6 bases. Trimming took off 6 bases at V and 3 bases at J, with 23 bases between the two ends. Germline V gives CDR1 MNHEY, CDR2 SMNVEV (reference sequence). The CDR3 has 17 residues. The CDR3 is CASRRGLDTGMDTEAFF. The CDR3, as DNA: TGTGCCAGCAGGCGGGGGCTTGACACCGGTATGGACACTGAAGCTTTCTTT.

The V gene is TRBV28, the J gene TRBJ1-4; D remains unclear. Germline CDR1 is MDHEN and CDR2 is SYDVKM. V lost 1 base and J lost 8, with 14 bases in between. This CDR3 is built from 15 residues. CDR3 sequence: CASSLLRARHEKLFF. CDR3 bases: TGTGCCAGCAGTTTATTGCGGGCCCGGCACGAAAAACTGTTTTTT.

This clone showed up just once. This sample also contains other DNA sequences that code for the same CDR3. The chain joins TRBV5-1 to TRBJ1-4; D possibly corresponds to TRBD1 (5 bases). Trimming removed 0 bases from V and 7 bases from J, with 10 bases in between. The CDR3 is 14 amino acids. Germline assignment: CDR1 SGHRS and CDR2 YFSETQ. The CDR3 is CASSLGQGGEKLFF. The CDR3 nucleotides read TGCGCCAGCAGCTTGGGCCAGGGTGGTGAAAAACTGTTTTTT.

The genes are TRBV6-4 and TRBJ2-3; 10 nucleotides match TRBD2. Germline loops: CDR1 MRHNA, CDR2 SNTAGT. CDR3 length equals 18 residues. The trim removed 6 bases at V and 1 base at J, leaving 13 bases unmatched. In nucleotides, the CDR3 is TGTGCCAGCAGCACTCTAGCGGGGGACCTCGTGGGCACAGATACGCAGTATTTT. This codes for CASSTLAGDLVGTDTQYF.

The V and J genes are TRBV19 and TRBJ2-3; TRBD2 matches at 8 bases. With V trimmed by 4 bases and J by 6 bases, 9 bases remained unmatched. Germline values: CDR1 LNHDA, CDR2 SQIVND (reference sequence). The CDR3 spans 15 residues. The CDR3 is CASSTLAGRLDTQYF. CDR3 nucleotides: TGTGCCAGTAGTACGCTAGCGGGCAGATTGGATACGCAGTATTTT.

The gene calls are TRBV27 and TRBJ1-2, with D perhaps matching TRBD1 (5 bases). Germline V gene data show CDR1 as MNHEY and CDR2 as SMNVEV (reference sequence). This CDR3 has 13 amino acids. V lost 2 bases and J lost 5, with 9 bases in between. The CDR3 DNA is TGTGCCAGCAGTTTAAGGGGAGGGTATGGCTACACCTTC. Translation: CASSLRGGYGYTF.

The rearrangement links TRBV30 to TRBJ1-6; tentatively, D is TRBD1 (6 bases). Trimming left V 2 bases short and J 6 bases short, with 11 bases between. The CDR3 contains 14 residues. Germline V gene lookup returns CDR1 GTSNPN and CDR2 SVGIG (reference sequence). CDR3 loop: CAWSTGRGNSPLHF. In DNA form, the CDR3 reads TGTGCCTGGAGTACAGGGCGCGGTAATTCACCCCTCCACTTT.

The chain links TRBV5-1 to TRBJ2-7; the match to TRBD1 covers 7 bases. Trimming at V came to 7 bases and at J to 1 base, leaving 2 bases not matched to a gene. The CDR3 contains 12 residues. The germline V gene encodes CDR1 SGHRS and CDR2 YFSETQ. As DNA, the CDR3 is TGCGCCAGCTCGGGACAGTCCTACGAGCAGTACTTC. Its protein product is CASSGQSYEQYF.

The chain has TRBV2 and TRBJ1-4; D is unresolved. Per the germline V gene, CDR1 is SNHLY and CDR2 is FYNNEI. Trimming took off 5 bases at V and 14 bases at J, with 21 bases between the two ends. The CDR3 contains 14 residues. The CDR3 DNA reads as TGTGCCAGCAGTTTAGACTCAGCCCGAAAAACTCTGTTTTTT. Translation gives CASSLDSARKTLFF.

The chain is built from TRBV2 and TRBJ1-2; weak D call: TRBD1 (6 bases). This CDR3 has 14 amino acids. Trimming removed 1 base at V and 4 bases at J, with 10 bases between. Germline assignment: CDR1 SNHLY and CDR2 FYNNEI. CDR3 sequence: CASSEGGHGYGYTF. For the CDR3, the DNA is TGTGCCAGCAGTGAAGGGGGGCACGGCTATGGCTACACCTTC.

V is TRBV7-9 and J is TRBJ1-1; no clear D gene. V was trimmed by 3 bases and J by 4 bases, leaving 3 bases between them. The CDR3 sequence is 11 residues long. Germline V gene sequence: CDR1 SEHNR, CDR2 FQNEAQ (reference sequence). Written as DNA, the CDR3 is TGTGCCAGCAGCTTTAGCACTGAAGCTTTCTTT. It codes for CASSFSTEAFF.

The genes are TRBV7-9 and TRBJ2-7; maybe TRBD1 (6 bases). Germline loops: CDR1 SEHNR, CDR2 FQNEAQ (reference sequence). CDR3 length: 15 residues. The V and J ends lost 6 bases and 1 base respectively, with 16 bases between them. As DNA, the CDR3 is TGTGCCAGCAGGGATTTACAGGGCCAATCCTACGAGCAGTACTTC. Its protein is CASRDLQGQSYEQYF.

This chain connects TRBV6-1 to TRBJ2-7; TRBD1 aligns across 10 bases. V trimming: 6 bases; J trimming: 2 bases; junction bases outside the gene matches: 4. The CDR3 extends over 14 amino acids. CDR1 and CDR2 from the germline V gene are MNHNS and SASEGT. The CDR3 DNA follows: TGTGCCAGCAGCGTCGGACAGGGGGCCTACGAGCAGTACTTC. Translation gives CASSVGQGAYEQYF.